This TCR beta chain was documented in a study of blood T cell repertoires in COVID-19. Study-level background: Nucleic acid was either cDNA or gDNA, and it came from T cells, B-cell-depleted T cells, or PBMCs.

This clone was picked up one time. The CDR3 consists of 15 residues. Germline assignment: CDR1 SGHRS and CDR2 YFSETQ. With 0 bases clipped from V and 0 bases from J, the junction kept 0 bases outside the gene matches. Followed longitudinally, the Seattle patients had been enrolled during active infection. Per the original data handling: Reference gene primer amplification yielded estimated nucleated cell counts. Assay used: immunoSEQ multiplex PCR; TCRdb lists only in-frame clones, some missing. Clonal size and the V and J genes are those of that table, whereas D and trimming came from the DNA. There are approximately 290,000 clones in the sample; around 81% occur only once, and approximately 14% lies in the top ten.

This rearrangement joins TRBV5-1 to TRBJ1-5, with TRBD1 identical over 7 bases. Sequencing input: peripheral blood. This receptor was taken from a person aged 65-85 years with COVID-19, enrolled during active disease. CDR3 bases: TGCGCCAGCAGCTTGGCAGGGGGTAGCAATCAGCCCCAGCATTTT. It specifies CASSLAGGSNQPQHF. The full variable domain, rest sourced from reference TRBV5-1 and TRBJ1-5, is KAGVTQTPRYLIKTRGQQVTLSCSPISGHRSVSWYQQTPGQGLQFLFEYFSETQRNKGNFPGRFSGRQFSNSRSEMNVSTLELGDSALYLCASSLAGGSNQPQHFGDGTRLSIL.